Following are 2 T cell receptor beta chains from one sample sequenced in a study of T cells after yellow fever vaccination. TCRdb reanalysed the 5' RACE reads using MiXCR and keeps one entry per CDR3 protein. This repertoire shows about 580,000 distinct CDR3 sequences, less than 20% found once; its top ten account for around 15%. The sequencing here drew on PBMCs, taken about 5 days after the first yellow fever vaccination. The source of these receptors is a man aged 18 to 30 who received the YFV17D yellow fever vaccine.

This clonotype was observed many times. The genes are TRBV12-3 or TRBV12-4 and TRBJ1-5; possible D gene TRBD1, 6 bases. Trimming took off 5 bases at V and 8 bases at J, with 16 bases between the two ends. There are 14 residues in the CDR3. The DNA of the CDR3 is TGTGCCAGCAGTCAGAACAGGGCCCATGAGCCCCAGCATTTT. It translates to CASSQNRAHEPQHF.

The rearrangement joins TRBV5-1 to TRBJ1-2; D remains unclear. V lost 0 bases, J lost 2 bases, and 8 bases lay in between. Germline V gives CDR1 SGHRS, CDR2 YFSETQ. The CDR3 runs 14 residues. As DNA, the CDR3 is TGCGCCAGCAGCTTGGATTTACGGAACTATGGCTACACCTTC. Translation: CASSLDLRNYGYTF. Drawing the rest from reference TRBV5-1 and TRBJ1-2, the complete variable domain is KAGVTQTPRYLIKTRGQQVTLSCSPISGHRSVSWYQQTPGQGLQFLFEYFSETQRNKGNFPGRFSGRQFSNSRSEMNVSTLELGDSALYLCASSLDLRNYGYTFGSGTRLTVV.